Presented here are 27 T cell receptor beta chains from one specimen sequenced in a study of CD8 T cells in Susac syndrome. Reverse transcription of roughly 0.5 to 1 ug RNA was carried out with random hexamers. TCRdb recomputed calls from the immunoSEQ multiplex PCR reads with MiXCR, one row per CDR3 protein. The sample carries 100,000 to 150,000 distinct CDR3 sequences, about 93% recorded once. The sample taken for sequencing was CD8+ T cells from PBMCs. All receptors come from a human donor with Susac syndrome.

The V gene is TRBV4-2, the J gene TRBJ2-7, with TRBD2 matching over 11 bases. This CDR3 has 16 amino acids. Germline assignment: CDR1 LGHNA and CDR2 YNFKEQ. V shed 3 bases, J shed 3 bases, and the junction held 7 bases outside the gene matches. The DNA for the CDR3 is TGTGCCAGCAGCCAGGAAAGTAGCGGGGGGGGCTACGAGCAGTACTTC. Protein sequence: CASSQESSGGGYEQYF.

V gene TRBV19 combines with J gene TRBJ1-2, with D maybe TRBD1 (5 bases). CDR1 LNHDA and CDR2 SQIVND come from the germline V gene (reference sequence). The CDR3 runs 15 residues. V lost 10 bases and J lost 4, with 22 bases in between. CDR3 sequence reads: CATTPQGPLSYGYTF. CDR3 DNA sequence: TGTGCCACCACACCCCAGGGACCCCTATCCTATGGCTACACCTTC.

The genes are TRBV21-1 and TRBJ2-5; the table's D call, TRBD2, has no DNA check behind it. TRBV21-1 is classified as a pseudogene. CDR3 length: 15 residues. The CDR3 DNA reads TGTGCCAGCAGCGGTATAGCGGTTACCAAAGAGACCCAGTACTTC. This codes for CASSGIAVTKETQYF.

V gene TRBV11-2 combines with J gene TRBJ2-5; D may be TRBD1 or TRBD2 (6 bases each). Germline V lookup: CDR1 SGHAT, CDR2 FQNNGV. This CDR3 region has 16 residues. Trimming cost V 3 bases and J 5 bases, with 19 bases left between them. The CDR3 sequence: CASSFLGGRNGETQYF. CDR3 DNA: TGTGCCAGCAGCTTCTTAGGGGGGCGAAACGGGGAGACCCAGTACTTC.

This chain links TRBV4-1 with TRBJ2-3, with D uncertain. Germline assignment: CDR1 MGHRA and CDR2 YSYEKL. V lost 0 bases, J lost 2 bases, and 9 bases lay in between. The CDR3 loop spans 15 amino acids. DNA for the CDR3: TGCGCCAGCAGCCAAGATACGGATTACACAGATACGCAGTATTTT. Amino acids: CASSQDTDYTDTQYF.

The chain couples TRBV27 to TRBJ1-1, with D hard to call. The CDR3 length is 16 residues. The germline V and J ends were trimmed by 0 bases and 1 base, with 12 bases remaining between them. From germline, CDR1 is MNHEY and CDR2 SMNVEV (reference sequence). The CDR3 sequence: CASSLSSETANTEAFF. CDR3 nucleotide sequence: TGTGCCAGCAGTTTATCCTCGGAGACCGCGAACACTGAAGCTTTCTTT.

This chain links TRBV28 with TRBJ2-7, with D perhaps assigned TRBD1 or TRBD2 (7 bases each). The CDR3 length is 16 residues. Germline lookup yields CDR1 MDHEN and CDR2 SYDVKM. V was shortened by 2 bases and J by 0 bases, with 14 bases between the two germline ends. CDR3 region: CASSLATGRVSYEQYF. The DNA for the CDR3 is TGTGCCAGCAGTTTAGCGACAGGGAGGGTCTCCTACGAGCAGTACTTC. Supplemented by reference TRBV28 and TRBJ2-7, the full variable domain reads DVKVTQSSRYLVKRTGEKVFLECVQDMDHENMFWYRQDPGLGLRLIYFSYDVKMKEKGDIPEGYSVSREKKERFSLILESASTNQTSMYLCASSLATGRVSYEQYFGPGTRLTVT.

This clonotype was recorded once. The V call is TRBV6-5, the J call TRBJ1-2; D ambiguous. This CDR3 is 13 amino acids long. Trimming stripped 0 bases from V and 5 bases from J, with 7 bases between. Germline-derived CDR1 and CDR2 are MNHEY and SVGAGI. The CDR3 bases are TGTGCCAGCAGTTACTCGGCAGGATATGGCTACACCTTC. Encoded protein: CASSYSAGYGYTF.

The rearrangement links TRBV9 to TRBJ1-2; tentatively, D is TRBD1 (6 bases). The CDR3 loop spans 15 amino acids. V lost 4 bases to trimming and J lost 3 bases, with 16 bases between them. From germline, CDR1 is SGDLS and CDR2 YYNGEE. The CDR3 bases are TGTGCCAGCAGCCCAGAGGGGGGGATCCACTATGGCTACACCTTC. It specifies CASSPEGGIHYGYTF.

CDR3 sequence: CASSQERAGVETQYF. The CDR3 nucleotides are TGTGCCAGCAGCCAAGAGCGAGCGGGTGTAGAGACCCAGTACTTC. The genes are TRBV4-2 and TRBJ2-5, with D perhaps matching TRBD2 (6 bases). Trimming left V 0 bases short and J 4 bases short, with 12 bases between. CDR3 length equals 15 residues. Germline V gives CDR1 LGHNA, CDR2 YNFKEQ.

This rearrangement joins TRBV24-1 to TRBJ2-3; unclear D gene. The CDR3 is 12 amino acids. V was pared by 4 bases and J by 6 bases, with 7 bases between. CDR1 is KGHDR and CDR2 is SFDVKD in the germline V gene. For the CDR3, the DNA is TGTGCCACCAGTGACTTTGCCGATACGCAGTATTTT. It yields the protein CATSDFADTQYF.

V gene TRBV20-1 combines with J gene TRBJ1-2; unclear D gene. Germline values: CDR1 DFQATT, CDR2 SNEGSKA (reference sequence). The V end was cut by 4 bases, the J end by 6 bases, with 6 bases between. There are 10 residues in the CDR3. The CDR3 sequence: CSAMVDGYTF. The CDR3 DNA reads TGCAGTGCTATGGTGGATGGCTACACCTTC.

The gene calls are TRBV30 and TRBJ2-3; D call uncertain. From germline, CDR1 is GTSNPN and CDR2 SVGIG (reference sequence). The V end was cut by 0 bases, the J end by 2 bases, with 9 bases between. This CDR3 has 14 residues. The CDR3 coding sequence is TGTGCCTGGAGTGTAAACAGAGCCACAGATACGCAGTATTTT. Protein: CAWSVNRATDTQYF.

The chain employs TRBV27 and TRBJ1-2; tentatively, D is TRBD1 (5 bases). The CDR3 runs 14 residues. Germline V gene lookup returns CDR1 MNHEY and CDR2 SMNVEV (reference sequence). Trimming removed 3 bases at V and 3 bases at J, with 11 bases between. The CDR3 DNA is TGTGCCAGCAGTTTCACGAGGGGCGACTATGGCTACACCTTC. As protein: CASSFTRGDYGYTF.

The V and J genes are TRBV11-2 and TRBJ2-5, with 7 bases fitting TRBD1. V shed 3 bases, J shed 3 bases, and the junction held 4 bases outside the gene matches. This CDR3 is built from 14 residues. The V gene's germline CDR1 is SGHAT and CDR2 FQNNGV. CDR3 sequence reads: CASSFAGTEETQYF. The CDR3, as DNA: TGTGCCAGCAGCTTCGCCGGGACAGAAGAGACCCAGTACTTC.

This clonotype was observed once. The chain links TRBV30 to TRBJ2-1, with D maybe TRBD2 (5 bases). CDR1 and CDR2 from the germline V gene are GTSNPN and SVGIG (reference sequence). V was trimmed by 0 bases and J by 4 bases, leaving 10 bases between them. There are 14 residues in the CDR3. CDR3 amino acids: CAWSVSAVYNEQFF. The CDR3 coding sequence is TGTGCCTGGAGTGTATCAGCGGTTTACAATGAGCAGTTCTTC.

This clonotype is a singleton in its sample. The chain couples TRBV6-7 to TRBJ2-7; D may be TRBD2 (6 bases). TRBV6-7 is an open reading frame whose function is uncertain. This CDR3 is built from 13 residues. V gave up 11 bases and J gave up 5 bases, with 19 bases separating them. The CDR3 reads CALIDGGADEQYF. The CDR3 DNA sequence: TGTGCCTTAATCGACGGGGGAGCCGACGAGCAGTACTTC.

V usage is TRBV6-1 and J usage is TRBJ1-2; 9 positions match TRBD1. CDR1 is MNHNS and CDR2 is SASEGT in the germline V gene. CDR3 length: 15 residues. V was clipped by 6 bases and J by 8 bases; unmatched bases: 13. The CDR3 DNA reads TGTGCCAGCAGCGACCTGCCGGGACAGGGATTCGGCTACACCTTC. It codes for CASSDLPGQGFGYTF.

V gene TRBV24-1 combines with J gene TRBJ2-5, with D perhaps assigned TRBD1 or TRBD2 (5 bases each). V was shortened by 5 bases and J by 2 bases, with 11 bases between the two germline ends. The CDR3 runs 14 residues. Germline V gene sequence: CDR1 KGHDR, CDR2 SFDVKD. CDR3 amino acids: CATSAGTEQETQYF. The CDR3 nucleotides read TGTGCCACCAGTGCCGGGACGGAACAAGAGACCCAGTACTTC.

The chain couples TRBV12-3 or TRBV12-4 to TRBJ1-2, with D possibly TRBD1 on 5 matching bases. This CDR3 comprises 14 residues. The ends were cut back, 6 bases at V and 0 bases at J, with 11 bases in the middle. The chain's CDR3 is CASRLEGTNYGYTF. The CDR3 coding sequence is TGTGCCAGCAGACTGGAGGGGACTAACTATGGCTACACCTTC.

For the CDR3, the DNA is TGTGCCAGCAGCCTGGTGGGGAGTCCCTACAATGAGCAGTTCTTC. Its translation: CASSLVGSPYNEQFF. This sequence joins TRBV12-3 or TRBV12-4 and TRBJ2-1; D perhaps matches TRBD2 (5 bases). This CDR3 has 15 amino acids. V lost 6 bases to trimming and J lost 2 bases, with 14 bases between them.

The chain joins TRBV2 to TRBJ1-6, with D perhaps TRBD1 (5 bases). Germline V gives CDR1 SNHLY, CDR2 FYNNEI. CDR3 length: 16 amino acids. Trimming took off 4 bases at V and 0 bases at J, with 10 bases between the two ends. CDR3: CASSVQTGSYNSPLHF. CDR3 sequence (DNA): TGTGCCAGCAGTGTCCAAACAGGCTCCTATAATTCACCCCTCCACTTT.

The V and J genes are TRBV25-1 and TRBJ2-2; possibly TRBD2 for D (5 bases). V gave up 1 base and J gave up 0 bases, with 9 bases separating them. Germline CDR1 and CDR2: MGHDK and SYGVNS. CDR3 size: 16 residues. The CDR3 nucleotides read TGTGCCAGCAGTGAATTCGGGGATGCGAACACCGGGGAGCTGTTTTTT. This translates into CASSEFGDANTGELFF.

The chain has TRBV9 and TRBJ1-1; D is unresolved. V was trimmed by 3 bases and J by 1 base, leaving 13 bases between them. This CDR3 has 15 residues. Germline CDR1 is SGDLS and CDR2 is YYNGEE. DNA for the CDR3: TGTGCCAGCAGCGCCTCGGGAGGACGGAACACTGAAGCTTTCTTT. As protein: CASSASGGRNTEAFF.

CDR3 region: CASSLGPGGQETQYF. CDR3 nucleotides: TGTGCCAGCAGCTTAGGCCCAGGAGGCCAAGAGACCCAGTACTTC. The chain uses TRBV7-2 and TRBJ2-5, with D perhaps matching TRBD2 (5 bases). This CDR3 spans 15 amino acids. Germline lookup yields CDR1 SGHTA and CDR2 FQGNSA. Trimming removed 1 base at V and 1 base at J, with 10 bases between.

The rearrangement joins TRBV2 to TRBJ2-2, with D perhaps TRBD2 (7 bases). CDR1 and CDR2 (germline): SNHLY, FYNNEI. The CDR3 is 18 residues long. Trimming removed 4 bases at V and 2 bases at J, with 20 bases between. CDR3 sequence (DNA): TGTGCCAGCAGTGTTCAAACAGGGAGGGCGAGAAACACCGGGGAGCTGTTTTTT. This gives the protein CASSVQTGRARNTGELFF.

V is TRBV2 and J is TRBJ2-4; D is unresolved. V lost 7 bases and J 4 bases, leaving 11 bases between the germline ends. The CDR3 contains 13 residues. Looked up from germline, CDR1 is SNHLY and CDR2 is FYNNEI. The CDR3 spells CASISALKNIQYF. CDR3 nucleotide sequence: TGTGCCAGCATTTCGGCCTTAAAAAACATTCAGTACTTC.